This T cell receptor beta chain originates from a study of breast tumors, draining lymph nodes, adjacent tissues. Study-wide results and caveats: Most tumor T cells seemingly derive from lymph node, then expand in tumor.

Samples came from axillary lymph nodes draining the breast cancer. Using its own MiXCR run on the multiplex PCR reads, TCRdb lists one record per CDR3 protein. Among 150,000 to 200,000 distinct CDR3 sequences listed, around a third were seen once. This clonotype was recorded many times. Its antigen is unknown. Sequencing input: axillary lymph node tissue. This clonotype originated in a female donor with breast cancer. Some clones in this sample may be carry-over from other donors' samples.

The CDR3 region is CASSPGQGQREQYF. As DNA, the CDR3 is TGTGCCAGCAGCCCGGGACAGGGCCAGAGGGAGCAGTACTTC. The chain combines TRBV25-1 with TRBJ2-7; TRBD1 matches at 9 bases. V shed 6 bases, J shed 7 bases, and the junction held 10 bases outside the gene matches. Per the germline V gene, CDR1 is MGHDK and CDR2 is SYGVNS. The CDR3 has 14 residues.